A selection of T cell receptor beta chains follows, all from one sample in a study of beta chain features in type 1 diabetes. Profiling relied on immunoSEQ multiplex PCR, and the TCRdb table lists in-frame clones only, not all of them. Found here are a few hundred thousand clones, 27% of them singletons; the top ten hold under 5%. Sequencing was performed on central memory CD4+ T cells from blood. The source is a man aged 30 to 39 in good health. CDR3s include the opening cysteine and the closing phenylalanine or tryptophan.

j_gene	v_gene	CDR3aa
TRBJ1-1	TRBV30	CAWTNSRGAFF
TRBJ2-1	TRBV5-1	CASSPGQGAGNEQFF
TRBJ2-7	TRBV7-2	CASSPSRGGEQYF
TRBJ2-3	TRBV4-1	CASSQDPRTGVYTQYF
TRBJ2-1	TRBV4-3	CASSLRTGDREQFF
TRBJ2-7	TRBV2	CASSTTYEQYF
TRBJ2-3	TRBV6-1	CATSGPVRGSSADTQYF
TRBJ1-2	TRBV30	CARRTGYYGYTF
TRBJ2-7	TRBV21-1	CASSKGSGQGYYEQYF
TRBJ1-2	TRBV5-1	CASSSDYGYTF
TRBJ2-5	TRBV9	CASSRMDQETQYF
TRBJ2-3	TRBV29-1	CSVEITSTDTQYF
TRBJ2-7	TRBV7-2	CASSSPLSTSGRDLYEQYF
TRBJ2-2	TRBV18	CASSSQGSTGELFF
TRBJ1-2	TRBV7-2	CASGDGNYGYTF
TRBJ1-1	TRBV30	CAWSYPGGKEAFF
TRBJ2-2	TRBV4-3	CASSQDGSRELFF
TRBJ1-2	TRBV30	CAWSSSPAGHTF
TRBJ2-1	TRBV5-8	CASSYYALGEQFF
TRBJ1-4	TRBV10-3	CAIESREKLFF
TRBJ2-7	TRBV7-2	CASSPGGQAYEQYF
TRBJ1-2	TRBV29-1	CSSLDRDYGYTF
TRBJ2-7	TRBV5-1	CASATGNSYEQYF
TRBJ1-5	TRBV30	CAWSDPQGDNQPQHF
TRBJ2-7	TRBV28	CASSPGASALVEQYF
TRBJ1-1	TRBV13	CASSFRRGEAGAAFF
TRBJ1-6	TRBV5-1	CASGPDSPLHF
TRBJ1-5	TRBV30	CAWGQDGQPQHF
TRBJ2-6	TRBV5-4	CASSARLAGPSGANVLTF
TRBJ2-2	TRBV7-2	CASSSKRDSNTGELFF
TRBJ2-6	TRBV9	CASSSLTGSGANVLTF
TRBJ1-5	TRBV9	CASSVEGRETQPQHF
TRBJ2-7	TRBV2	CASRKSLAGGSYEQYF
TRBJ2-1	TRBV6-5	CASSQGLAGDEQFF
TRBJ2-3	TRBV9	CASSVAASRDTQYF
TRBJ1-1	TRBV5-5	CASSSPRVTFF
TRBJ2-7	TRBV4-2	CASSSAATGVYEQYF
TRBJ2-7	TRBV9	CASSVTTYEQYF
TRBJ2-1	TRBV7-2	CASSLVYEQFF
TRBJ2-7	TRBV6-6	CASTRDLNEQYF